The T cell receptor (beta chain) under discussion was sequenced for a study of blood T cell repertoires in COVID-19. The wider study: Spain, Italy and the United States supplied samples that represented acute and convalescent COVID-19. PBMCs, B-cell-depleted T cells, or T cells provided the cDNA or gDNA that made up the material.

Authors' analysis steps: Nucleated cell counts were estimated from reference gene primer amplification. TCRdb keeps only in-frame clones here, not all; method: immunoSEQ multiplex PCR. V, J and clone size are those of that table, while D and trimming were read from the DNA. The top ten hold roughly 10% of the sample, which has almost 300,000 clones, roughly nine tenths seen once. Looked up from germline, CDR1 is SGDLS and CDR2 is YYNGEE. The CDR3 totals 14 residues. V lost 2 bases and J 0 bases, leaving 8 bases between the germline ends. Followed longitudinally, the Seattle patients had been enrolled during active infection.

The TCR originated in a woman between 25 and 40 years old with COVID-19, enrolled during active disease. The rearrangement uses TRBV9 and TRBJ1-1; the D is unclear. Sequenced input: peripheral blood. CDR3 region: CASSVSGLNTEAFF. The CDR3 DNA sequence: TGTGCCAGCAGCGTCTCGGGTTTGAACACTGAAGCTTTCTTT.